These 10 T cell receptor beta chains were all obtained from the same sample, sequenced in a study of blood T cell repertoires in COVID-19 (dated by TCRdb to the early 2020s). The library was built by means of the immunoSEQ multiplex PCR assay. In TCRdb, the immuneACCESS table is reduced to in-frame sequences with V and J assigned. These tables do not hold every clone; where another copy was compared, an unresolved V gene accounts for under half, and the others remain unexplained. This sample is represented by some 210,000 clones; about 90% of them were singletons. The top ten constitute about 1.3% of the sample. Sequenced: peripheral blood. These receptors came from a man aged 25-40 years with acute or convalescent COVID-19.

The chain is built from TRBV19 and TRBJ1-2; 7 bases match TRBD1. The CDR3 length is 14 residues. Germline assignment: CDR1 LNHDA and CDR2 SQIVND (reference sequence). J was trimmed by 6 bases and V by 10 bases; bases with no gene match: 14. The CDR3 DNA sequence: TGTGCCATCCAGCCAACAGGGGCAGTCGATGGCTACACCTTC. Its translation: CAIQPTGAVDGYTF.

J is TRBJ2-7 and V is TRBV7-9, with 9 bases that match TRBD1. Germline CDR1 is SEHNR and CDR2 is FQNEAQ (reference sequence). CDR3 length: 13 residues. V was pared by 4 bases and J by 4 bases, with 2 bases of the junction left unmatched. CDR3 bases: TGTGCCAGCAGCTGGGGACAGGGTTACGAGCAGTACTTC. It encodes CASSWGQGYEQYF. Looking up the rest from reference TRBV7-9 and TRBJ2-7 gives the full variable domain: DTGVSQNPRHKITKRGQNVTFRCDPISEHNRLYWYRQTLGQGPEFLTYFQNEAQLEKSRLLSDRFSAERPKGSFSTLEIQRTEQGDSAMYLCASSWGQGYEQYFGPGTRLTVT.

The chain is built from TRBV5-4 and TRBJ2-5, with TRBD2 matching 9 bases. The germline V gene has CDR1 SGHNT and CDR2 YYREEE (reference sequence). CDR3 size: 15 residues. Unmatched junction bases numbered 10, after V lost 5 bases and J lost 5 bases. The CDR3 sequence is CASSLSGRGRETQYF. CDR3 in DNA: TGTGCCAGCAGTCTTAGCGGGAGAGGAAGGGAGACCCAGTACTTC.

Details on this clone: The sample has other DNA sequences that encode this CDR3 too. The CDR3 coding sequence is TGTGCCAGCAGCTTAGATGGGGTGGCGGGGGGGCCGGGCTACGAGCAGTACTTC. Translating gives CASSLDGVAGGPGYEQYF. The rearrangement joins TRBV11-3 to TRBJ2-7, with TRBD2 matching over 9 bases. This CDR3 contains 18 residues. J was trimmed by 3 bases and V by 0 bases; bases with no gene match: 12. Germline V gene data show CDR1 as SGHNT and CDR2 as YENEEA.

V is TRBV5-6 and J is TRBJ2-7; 8 nucleotides agree with TRBD1. Germline CDR1 is SGHDT and CDR2 is YYEEEE. The V segment lost 4 bases and the J segment 4 bases; nucleotides outside the gene matches: 7. The CDR3 spans 14 residues. Here the CDR3 DNA reads TGTGCCAGCAGCCGAAACAGGGGGTCGTACGAGCAGTACTTC. This translates into CASSRNRGSYEQYF. Using reference TRBV5-6 and TRBJ2-7 for the parts outside the CDR3, the full variable domain is DAGVTQSPTHLIKTRGQQVTLRCSPKSGHDTVSWYQQALGQGPQFIFQYYEEEERQRGNFPDRFSGHQFPNYSSELNVNALLLGDSALYLCASSRNRGSYEQYFGPGTRLTVT.

The chain carries TRBV25-1 and TRBJ1-4; 7 bases agree with TRBD1. In germline, CDR1 is MGHDK, CDR2 SYGVNS. The CDR3 consists of 15 residues. The V segment lost 7 bases and the J segment 4 bases; nucleotides outside the gene matches: 9. In nucleotides, the CDR3 is TGTGCCAGCACTTACTGCGGGACAGATAATGAAAAACTGTTTTTT. Translating gives CASTYCGTDNEKLFF.

This clone was detected once. The chain has TRBV29-1 and TRBJ1-4; D may be TRBD1 (6 bases). Germline V gives CDR1 SQVTM, CDR2 ANQGSEA. The CDR3 is 12 residues long. The DNA for the CDR3 is TGCAGTTTCCAGGGGTATGATGAAAAACTGTTTTTT. As protein: CSFQGYDEKLFF.

The J gene is TRBJ2-1, the V gene TRBV23-1, with 7 nucleotides matching TRBD1. Being an ORF, TRBV23-1 has a function that is uncertain. The CDR3 length is 15 residues. Trimming at V came to 0 bases and at J to 7 bases, leaving 6 bases not matched to a gene. CDR3 coding DNA: TGCGCCAGCAGTCAATCGCAGGACAGGCCGAATGAGCAGTTCTTC. The encoded protein is CASSQSQDRPNEQFF.

CDR3 bases: TGTGCCAGCAGCATCCACGCCGGTTCACGGGAAAAACTGTTTTTT. It yields the protein CASSIHAGSREKLFF. The V call is TRBV7-8, the J call TRBJ1-4; no firm D call. V lost 5 bases and J 8 bases, leaving 18 bases between the germline ends. Germline CDR1 and CDR2: SGHVS and FQNEAQ. This CDR3 has 15 residues.

The chain is built from TRBV3-1 (or the pseudogene TRBV3-2) and TRBJ1-2; D call uncertain. Between the trimmed V and J ends, which lost 5 bases and 11 bases, there was a span of 15 bases. In germline, CDR1 is LGHDT, CDR2 YNNKEL (reference sequence). The CDR3 extends over 12 amino acids. CDR3 sequence reads: CASSASSLAYTF. The DNA for the CDR3 is TGTGCCAGCAGCGCCAGTAGCCTGGCATACACCTTC.